The present entry profiles one TCR beta chain with its context. Its target is unknown. The sample belongs to a study of CD8 T cells in Susac syndrome. The overall study: When blood was collected, patients with Susac syndrome were therapy-naive, were taking corticosteroids, or were receiving intravenous immunoglobulin alone. Whole-study findings and limits: The study conceded that its TCR sequencing and HLA analysis involved relatively few individuals. Clonal expansion was not observed in the Susac syndrome CD4+ T cell repertoires.

The CDR3 consists of 15 residues. CDR1 and CDR2 from the germline V gene are SQVTM and ANQGSEA. The V end lost 7 bases, the J end lost 1 base, and 19 bases lay between the germline ends. Reverse transcription of 0.5 to 1 ug RNA was performed with random hexamers. Using its own MiXCR run on the immunoSEQ multiplex PCR reads, TCRdb lists one record per CDR3 protein. The sample lists 200,000 to 300,000 distinct CDR3 sequences, less than 96% occurring once. The sequenced sample consisted of CD4+ T cells from PBMCs. The rearrangement links TRBV29-1 to TRBJ1-1, with D perhaps TRBD1 (5 bases). The TCR sequence derives from a human donor with Susac syndrome. CDR3 nucleotide sequence: TGCAGCGCCCGACTTTGGGGCCTTGAGAACACTGAAGCTTTCTTT. It is translated as CSARLWGLENTEAFF.